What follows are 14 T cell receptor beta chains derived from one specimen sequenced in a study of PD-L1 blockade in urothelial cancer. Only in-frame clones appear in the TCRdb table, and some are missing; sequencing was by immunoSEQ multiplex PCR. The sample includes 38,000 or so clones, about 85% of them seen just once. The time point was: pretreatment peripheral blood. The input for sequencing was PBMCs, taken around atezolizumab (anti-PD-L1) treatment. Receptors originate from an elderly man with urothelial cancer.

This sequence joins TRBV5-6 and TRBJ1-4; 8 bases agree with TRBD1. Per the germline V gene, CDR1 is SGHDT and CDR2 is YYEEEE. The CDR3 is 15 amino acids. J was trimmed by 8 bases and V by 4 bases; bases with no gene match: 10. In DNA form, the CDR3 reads TGTGCCAGCAGCCCACCGTGGACAGGGAAAGAAAAACTGTTTTTT. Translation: CASSPPWTGKEKLFF.

The DNA of the CDR3 is TGCGCCAGCAGCCAAGGGGGGTTACTAGCGGGAGCAGCAGAGACCCAGTACTTC. Translation gives CASSQGGLLAGAAETQYF. The chain combines TRBV4-1 with TRBJ2-5, with 11 bases aligning to TRBD2. CDR3 size: 18 residues. Per germline, CDR1 MGHRA and CDR2 YSYEKL. Losses at the gene ends were 1 base for V and 4 bases for J; bases not matched to a gene: 11.

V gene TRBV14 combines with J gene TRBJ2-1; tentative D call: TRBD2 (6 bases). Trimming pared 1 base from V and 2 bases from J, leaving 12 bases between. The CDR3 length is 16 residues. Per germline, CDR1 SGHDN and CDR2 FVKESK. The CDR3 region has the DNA TGTGCCAGCAGCCAAGTGGCGGGATCAGCCTACAATGAGCAGTTCTTC. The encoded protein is CASSQVAGSAYNEQFF.

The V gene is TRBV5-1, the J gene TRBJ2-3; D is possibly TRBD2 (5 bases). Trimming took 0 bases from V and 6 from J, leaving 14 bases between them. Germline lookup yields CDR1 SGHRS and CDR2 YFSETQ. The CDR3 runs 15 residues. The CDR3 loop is CASSLGGRVYDTQYF. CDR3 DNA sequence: TGCGCCAGCAGCTTGGGTGGGCGGGTGTACGATACGCAGTATTTT.

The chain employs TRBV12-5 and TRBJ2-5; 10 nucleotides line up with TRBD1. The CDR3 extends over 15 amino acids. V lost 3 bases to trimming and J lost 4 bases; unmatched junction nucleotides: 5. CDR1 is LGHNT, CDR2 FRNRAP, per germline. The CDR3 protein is CASGLGQGGGETQYF. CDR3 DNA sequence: TGTGCTAGTGGTTTAGGACAGGGGGGAGGAGAGACCCAGTACTTC.

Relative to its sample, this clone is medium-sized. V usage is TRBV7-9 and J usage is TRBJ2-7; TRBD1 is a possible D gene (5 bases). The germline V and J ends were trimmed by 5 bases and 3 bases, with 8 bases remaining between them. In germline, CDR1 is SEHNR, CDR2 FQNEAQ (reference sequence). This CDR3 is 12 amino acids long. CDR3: CASSLDIYEQYF. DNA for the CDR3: TGTGCCAGCAGCCTGGACATCTACGAGCAGTACTTC.

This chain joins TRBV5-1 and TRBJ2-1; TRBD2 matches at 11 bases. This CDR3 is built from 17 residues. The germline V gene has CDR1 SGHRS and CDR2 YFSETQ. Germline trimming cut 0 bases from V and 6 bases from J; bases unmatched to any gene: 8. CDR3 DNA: TGCGCCAGCAGCTTGGCACTAGCGGGAGTACCTTTCAATGAGCAGTTCTTC. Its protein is CASSLALAGVPFNEQFF.

For the CDR3, the DNA is TGCGCCAGCAGCCAGAAAGGACACCCCAACTATGGCTACACCTTC. This translates into CASSQKGHPNYGYTF. The chain has TRBV4-3 and TRBJ1-2, with D possibly being TRBD1 (5 bases). V lost 3 bases, J lost 2 bases, and 13 bases lay in between. This CDR3 is 15 amino acids long. Germline V CDR1 and CDR2: LGHNA, YSLEER.

The CDR3 nucleotides read TGTGCCAGCAGCTTCCAACTAGCGGGAGGGGGCGAGCAGTACTTC. It codes for CASSFQLAGGGEQYF. This chain connects TRBV7-2 to TRBJ2-7, with 13 bases matching TRBD2. The V gene end was trimmed by 3 bases and the J gene end by 6 bases; junction bases not matched to a gene: 5. The CDR3 is 15 residues long. Looked up from germline, CDR1 is SGHTA and CDR2 is FQGNSA.

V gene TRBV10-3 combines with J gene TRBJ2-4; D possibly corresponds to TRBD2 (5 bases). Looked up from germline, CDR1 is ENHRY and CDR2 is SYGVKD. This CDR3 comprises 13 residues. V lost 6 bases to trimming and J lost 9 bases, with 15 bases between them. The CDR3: CAIRGEGSAIQYF. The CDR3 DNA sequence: TGTGCCATCAGAGGCGAGGGTTCGGCCATTCAGTACTTC.

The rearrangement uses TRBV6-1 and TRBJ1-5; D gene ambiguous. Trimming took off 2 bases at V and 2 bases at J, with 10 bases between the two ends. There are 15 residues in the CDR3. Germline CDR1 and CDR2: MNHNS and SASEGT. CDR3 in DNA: TGTGCCAGCAGTGAACCAGTCCTCGGCAATCAGCCCCAGCATTTT. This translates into CASSEPVLGNQPQHF.

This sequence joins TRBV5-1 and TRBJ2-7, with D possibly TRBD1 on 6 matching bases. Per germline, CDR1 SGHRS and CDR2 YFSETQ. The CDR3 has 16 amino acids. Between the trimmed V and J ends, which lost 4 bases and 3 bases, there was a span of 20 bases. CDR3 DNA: TGCGCCAGCAGCCCGACAGGCCCTCGGTGGGACTACGAGCAGTACTTC. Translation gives CASSPTGPRWDYEQYF.

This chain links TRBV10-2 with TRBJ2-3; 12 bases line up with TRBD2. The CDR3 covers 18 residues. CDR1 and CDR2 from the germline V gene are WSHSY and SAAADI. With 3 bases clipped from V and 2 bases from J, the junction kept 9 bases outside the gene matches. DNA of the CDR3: TGCGCCAGCAGTGAAATGGGGCCTAGCGGGAGGGTCACAGATACGCAGTATTTT. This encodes CASSEMGPSGRVTDTQYF.

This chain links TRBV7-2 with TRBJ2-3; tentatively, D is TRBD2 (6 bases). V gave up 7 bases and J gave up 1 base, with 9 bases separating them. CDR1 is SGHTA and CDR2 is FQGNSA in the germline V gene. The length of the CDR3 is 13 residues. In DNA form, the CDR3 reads TGTGCCAGCAAGAGGGAGGGCACAGATACGCAGTATTTT. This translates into CASKREGTDTQYF.